Presented here are 32 T cell receptor beta chains from one specimen sequenced in a study of shared clonotypes between healthy human individuals (TCRdb year 2020). CD8 naive samples consisted of CD45RO-negative cells that were positively selected for CCR7, yielding a CD45RA+CCR7+ population without TemRA cells. Libraries were constructed by the immunoSEQ multiplex PCR assay. TCRdb obtained this table from immuneACCESS and retained in-frame rearrangements with V and J assigned. These tables miss some clones; where compared with another copy, unresolved V genes account for less than half of the shortfall, and the remainder is unexplained. In this sample the table shows about 2.1 million clones, around 95% of which occur a single time. The top ten clones comprise about 1.6% of the sample. The source material was naive CD8+ T cells from PBMCs. Explained via the paper, the cell subset or site label denotes: CD45RA+CCR7+. The receptors were sampled from a young man in good health. Some clones in this sample may be carry-over from other donors' samples.

V gene TRBV5-1 combines with J gene TRBJ2-3; D unresolved. This CDR3 is 16 amino acids long. V lost 3 bases and J 1 base, leaving 15 bases between the germline ends. CDR1 and CDR2 from the germline V gene are SGHRS and YFSETQ. The chain's CDR3 is CASSWFGGQGTDTQYF. The CDR3 region has the DNA TGCGCCAGCAGCTGGTTTGGTGGTCAGGGCACAGATACGCAGTATTTT.

The rearrangement uses TRBV5-1 and TRBJ2-5, with 10 positions matching TRBD2. The CDR3 runs 15 residues. The germline V gene encodes CDR1 SGHRS and CDR2 YFSETQ. V gave up 5 bases and J gave up 1 base; unmatched junction bases: 5. In nucleotides, the CDR3 is TGCGCCAGCAGACCAGGACTAGCGGCCCAAGAGACCCAGTACTTC. Its protein is CASRPGLAAQETQYF.

This clone was seen a single time. The rearrangement links TRBV12-5 to TRBJ2-1, with D unresolved. V lost 3 bases and J 4 bases, leaving 7 bases between the germline ends. The CDR3 spans 13 residues. Germline lookup yields CDR1 LGHNT and CDR2 FRNRAP. The CDR3 coding sequence is TGTGCTAGTGGTTTTTCCCATTACAATGAGCAGTTCTTC. As protein: CASGFSHYNEQFF. Together with reference TRBV12-5 and TRBJ2-1, the CDR3 gives the full variable domain: DARVTQTPRHKVTEMGQEVTMRCQPILGHNTVFWYRQTMMQGLELLAYFRNRAPLDDSGMPKDRFSAEMPDATLATLKIQPSEPRDSAVYFCASGFSHYNEQFFGPGTRLTVL.

The chain has TRBV28 and TRBJ1-4; no reliable D call. This CDR3 has 17 amino acids. Looked up from germline, CDR1 is MDHEN and CDR2 is SYDVKM. V was shortened by 2 bases and J by 0 bases, with 13 bases between the two germline ends. The CDR3 is CASSLSSASSTNEKLFF. The DNA of the CDR3 is TGTGCCAGCAGTTTAAGTAGCGCTTCCTCAACTAATGAAAAACTGTTTTTT.

V gene TRBV27 combines with J gene TRBJ2-5; tentative D call: TRBD1 (6 bases). The CDR3 contains 14 residues. CDR1 is MNHEY, CDR2 SMNVEV, per germline (reference sequence). The V end lost 5 bases, the J end lost 5 bases, and 15 bases lay between the germline ends. The CDR3 sequence is CASSARGEPETQYF. The CDR3 nucleotides are TGTGCCAGCAGTGCCAGGGGCGAGCCGGAGACCCAGTACTTC.

Note on this clone: Without the conserved terminal phenylalanine or tryptophan, this CDR3 likely stems from a read error. The DNA is left out, because the CDR3 cannot be placed on it with certainty; the CDR3 is given as TCRdb lists it. The chain carries TRBV12-2 and TRBJ2-7; the table gives TRBD1 as D, unverified against the DNA. TRBV12-2 is tagged as a pseudogene. With termini counted, the CDR3 has 10 amino acids. The CDR3 sequence is CASRLVGPQL.

The rearrangement joins TRBV9 to TRBJ2-3; 7 nucleotides line up with TRBD2. The V gene end was trimmed by 3 bases and the J gene end by 7 bases; junction bases not matched to a gene: 8. Germline V gene lookup returns CDR1 SGDLS and CDR2 YYNGEE. The CDR3 length is 14 residues. The CDR3 loop is CASSDPAGANTQYF. The CDR3, as DNA: TGTGCCAGCAGCGATCCGGCGGGAGCAAATACGCAGTATTTT.

V and J are TRBV7-8 and TRBJ2-2; D is undetermined. Germline V gene sequence: CDR1 SGHVS, CDR2 FQNEAQ. This CDR3 is built from 13 residues. V was pared by 1 base and J by 6 bases, with 6 bases between. The CDR3 loop is CASSLGFAGELFF. For the CDR3, the DNA is TGTGCCAGCAGCTTAGGTTTCGCCGGGGAGCTGTTTTTT.

The count of this clone is one. The chain carries TRBV28 and TRBJ1-6; the D gene is possibly TRBD1 (5 bases). Germline lookup yields CDR1 MDHEN and CDR2 SYDVKM. CDR3 length: 15 amino acids. The ends were cut back, 6 bases at V and 7 bases at J, with 16 bases in the middle. CDR3 DNA: TGTGCCAGCAGGGGATGGGGGGAGGCGAATTCACCCCTCCACTTT. It yields the protein CASRGWGEANSPLHF.

The chain recombines TRBV5-1 with TRBJ1-1; D ambiguous. Trimming took off 1 base at V and 3 bases at J, with 13 bases between the two ends. The CDR3 loop spans 15 amino acids. In germline, CDR1 is SGHRS, CDR2 YFSETQ. Written as DNA, the CDR3 is TGCGCCAGCAGCTTGCACTTTGGACGGGACACTGAAGCTTTCTTT. It yields the protein CASSLHFGRDTEAFF.

The V and J genes are TRBV27 and TRBJ1-5; TRBD1 is a possible D gene (5 bases). The length of the CDR3 is 17 residues. V gave up 5 bases and J gave up 4 bases, with 21 bases separating them. Germline CDR1 MNHEY, CDR2 SMNVEV (reference sequence). The CDR3 region has the DNA TGTGCCAGCAGTCTATTGGGGGGACCGAAGTTAAATCAGCCCCAGCATTTT. It yields the protein CASSLLGGPKLNQPQHF.

V gene TRBV9 combines with J gene TRBJ2-3; D ambiguous. V lost 4 bases, J lost 0 bases, and 15 bases lay in between. CDR3 length: 16 residues. Per germline, CDR1 SGDLS and CDR2 YYNGEE. Written as DNA, the CDR3 is TGTGCCAGCAGCATCGATGCCTTTACTAGCACAGATACGCAGTATTTT. Translation gives CASSIDAFTSTDTQYF.

This chain uses TRBV4-3 with TRBJ2-7, with D uncertain. The germline V gene encodes CDR1 LGHNA and CDR2 YSLEER. The length of the CDR3 is 13 residues. V lost 0 bases and J lost 5, with 8 bases in between. The CDR3 protein is CASSQDSVDEQYF. DNA for the CDR3: TGCGCCAGCAGCCAAGATTCGGTTGACGAGCAGTACTTC.

The chain has TRBV11-2 and TRBJ2-5, with TRBD1 matching over 9 bases. Germline CDR1 is SGHAT and CDR2 is FQNNGV. The CDR3 runs 13 residues. V lost 7 bases, J lost 3 bases, and 3 bases stayed unmatched. CDR3 nucleotides: TGTGCCAGCACAGACAGGGGGGAAGAGACCCAGTACTTC. Amino acid sequence: CASTDRGEETQYF.

The chain has TRBV9 and TRBJ2-3, with TRBD2 as a possible D gene (5 bases). Looked up from germline, CDR1 is SGDLS and CDR2 is YYNGEE. Trimming left V 0 bases short and J 0 bases short, with 11 bases between. This CDR3 has 16 residues. Here the CDR3 reads CASSVGLTISTDTQYF. The DNA for the CDR3 is TGTGCCAGCAGCGTAGGTCTGACTATCAGCACAGATACGCAGTATTTT.

The count of this clone is one. The V and J genes are TRBV11-2 and TRBJ2-1; no clear D gene. CDR1 is SGHAT and CDR2 is FQNNGV in the germline V gene. The CDR3 is 12 amino acids. The V gene lost 0 bases and the J gene lost 15 bases, with 12 bases spanning the gap. CDR3 nucleotides: TGTGCCAGCAGCTTAGATAGCAGGTTAACGTTCTTC. Its translation is CASSLDSRLTFF.

The gene calls are TRBV7-9 and TRBJ1-2, with D hard to call. V lost 2 bases and J 4 bases, leaving 17 bases between the germline ends. The length of the CDR3 is 16 residues. Germline assignment: CDR1 SEHNR and CDR2 FQNEAQ (reference sequence). The DNA of the CDR3 is TGTGCCAGCAGCTTATCTGCCGAGGCGACTTCCTATGGCTACACCTTC. As protein: CASSLSAEATSYGYTF.

This clone was observed a few times. V is TRBV29-1 and J is TRBJ1-1; tentative D call: TRBD1 (5 bases). Per germline, CDR1 SQVTM and CDR2 ANQGSEA. V lost 4 bases and J lost 10, with 13 bases in between. The CDR3 consists of 11 residues. CDR3 region: CSVGSFGTAFF. In DNA form, the CDR3 reads TGCAGCGTTGGGTCTTTCGGGACAGCTTTCTTT.

J is TRBJ1-1 and V is TRBV9; D is undetermined. Trimming left V 4 bases short and J 1 base short, with 20 bases between. The CDR3 covers 17 residues. Germline V gene sequence: CDR1 SGDLS, CDR2 YYNGEE. The CDR3 bases are TGTGCCAGCAGCCCAGACCTGGGTTTAATTCGGAACACTGAAGCTTTCTTT. It is translated as CASSPDLGLIRNTEAFF.

This clone has just a few counts. The chain links TRBV10-3 to TRBJ1-1; D gene unclear. V was cut by 2 bases and J by 11 bases, with 12 bases left in between. Looked up from germline, CDR1 is ENHRY and CDR2 is SYGVKD. The CDR3 is made up of 12 amino acids. CDR3 in amino acids: CAISEDGSPAFF. Written as DNA, the CDR3 is TGTGCCATCAGTGAGGACGGCTCCCCGGCTTTCTTT.

This clone has a single count. This chain uses TRBV2 with TRBJ1-1; possibly TRBD1 for D (5 bases). The CDR3 is 14 amino acids. CDR1 SNHLY and CDR2 FYNNEI come from the germline V gene. V was trimmed by 8 bases and J by 0 bases, leaving 13 bases between them. The CDR3 region is CASVQQGLNTEAFF. CDR3 coding DNA: TGTGCCAGCGTACAGCAGGGCCTGAACACTGAAGCTTTCTTT.

This chain uses TRBV7-9 with TRBJ2-1, with 7 bases that match TRBD2. The CDR3 totals 17 residues. Germline trimming cut 5 bases from V and 5 bases from J; bases unmatched to any gene: 15. Germline V gives CDR1 SEHNR, CDR2 FQNEAQ (reference sequence). The DNA for the CDR3 is TGTGCCAGCAGCCTCTCACCGTTGGGGGGGATCCACAATGAGCAGTTCTTC. It is translated as CASSLSPLGGIHNEQFF.

This clone has just one count. Other DNA sequences in the sample encode the same CDR3. The chain recombines TRBV7-8 with TRBJ2-7; 7 bases match TRBD2. Germline lookup yields CDR1 SGHVS and CDR2 FQNEAQ. V trimming: 3 bases; J trimming: 4 bases; junction bases outside the gene matches: 6. CDR3 length equals 14 residues. For the CDR3, the DNA is TGTGCCAGCAGCTTGGGCGGGAGAGGATACGAGCAGTACTTC. Amino acids: CASSLGGRGYEQYF. Looking up the rest from reference TRBV7-8 and TRBJ2-7 gives the full variable domain: GAGVSQSPRYKVAKRGQDVALRCDPISGHVSLFWYQQALGQGPEFLTYFQNEAQLDKSGLPSDRFFAERPEGSVSTLKIQRTQQEDSAVYLCASSLGGRGYEQYFGPGTRLTVT.

The rearrangement joins TRBV11-2 to TRBJ2-2; D might be TRBD1 (6 bases). The germline V gene encodes CDR1 SGHAT and CDR2 FQNNGV. Trimming left V 8 bases short and J 7 bases short, with 14 bases between. The CDR3 sequence is 13 residues long. CDR3 bases: TGTGCCAGCGAAAACAGGGTGGACGGGGAGCTGTTTTTT. Its protein is CASENRVDGELFF.

This clone showed up just a few times. This rearrangement joins TRBV7-2 to TRBJ2-7; D is ambiguous. The CDR3 extends over 16 amino acids. V was trimmed by 1 base and J by 2 bases, leaving 15 bases between them. Germline V lookup: CDR1 SGHTA, CDR2 FQGNSA. CDR3 sequence reads: CASSLGVAVLPYEQYF. The CDR3 DNA is TGTGCCAGCAGCTTAGGTGTGGCGGTCCTGCCCTACGAGCAGTACTTC.

The chain joins TRBV4-1 to TRBJ2-3, with 9 bases fitting TRBD1. Trimming cost V 3 bases and J 4 bases; bases outside gene matches: 8. CDR1 is MGHRA, CDR2 YSYEKL, per germline. The CDR3 consists of 16 residues. DNA for the CDR3: TGCGCCAGCAGCCACGCCCGGACAGGGGCACCAGATACGCAGTATTTT. It is translated as CASSHARTGAPDTQYF.

As concerns this clone: The sample holds other DNA sequences that translate to the same CDR3. This sequence joins TRBV6-1 and TRBJ1-2; D unclear. V lost 1 base and J lost 2, with 5 bases in between. The CDR3 spans 13 residues. Germline V gives CDR1 MNHNS, CDR2 SASEGT. The CDR3 nucleotides are TGTGCCAGCAGTGAAGACAGAAACTATGGCTACACCTTC. It encodes CASSEDRNYGYTF.

The chain links TRBV27 to TRBJ2-1; no reliable D call. Germline CDR1 is MNHEY and CDR2 is SMNVEV (reference sequence). This CDR3 is 13 amino acids long. Trimming pared 0 bases from V and 8 bases from J, leaving 8 bases between. The DNA for the CDR3 is TGTGCCAGCAGTTTATCGCAGGAAGATGAGCAGTTCTTC. Translated: CASSLSQEDEQFF.

The V call is TRBV25-1, the J call TRBJ1-5; D not certain. Per the germline V gene, CDR1 is MGHDK and CDR2 is SYGVNS. The ends were cut back, 3 bases at V and 0 bases at J, with 6 bases in the middle. The CDR3 totals 14 residues. The CDR3 DNA follows: TGTGCCAGCAGTGATGGCACTAGCAATCAGCCCCAGCATTTT. This codes for CASSDGTSNQPQHF.

The chain employs TRBV6-6 and TRBJ1-1; TRBD1 is a possible D gene (5 bases). V lost 7 bases and J lost 3, with 21 bases in between. The CDR3 runs to 16 residues. Per germline, CDR1 MNHNY and CDR2 SVGAGI (reference sequence). The CDR3 region has the DNA TGTGCCAGCACCAAACCCGGGACCTCTTGGGACACTGAAGCTTTCTTT. It specifies CASTKPGTSWDTEAFF.

This clone was recorded only once. The chain recombines TRBV27 with TRBJ1-5, with TRBD1 identical over 7 bases. After removal of 6 bases from V and 3 bases from J, the junction contained 14 bases not matched to a gene. The germline gives CDR1 MNHEY, CDR2 SMNVEV (reference sequence). This CDR3 contains 17 residues. The CDR3 reads CASRPGTEFLPNQPQHF. The CDR3 bases are TGTGCCAGCAGACCCGGGACAGAGTTTTTGCCCAATCAGCCCCAGCATTTT.

Regarding this clone: Different DNA sequences within this sample yield the same CDR3. The chain employs TRBV29-1 and TRBJ2-7, with D perhaps matching TRBD2 (6 bases). Germline CDR1 is SQVTM and CDR2 is ANQGSEA. With 6 bases removed from V and 1 base from J, the gap between germline ends came to 10 bases. This CDR3 spans 12 amino acids. The CDR3 protein is CSVGDSSYEQYF. In nucleotides, the CDR3 is TGCAGCGTGGGGGACTCATCCTACGAGCAGTACTTC.